This TCR beta chain was identified in a study of cytotoxic CD8 clonotypes in ibrutinib-treated CLL. The V and J ends lost 6 bases and 6 bases, in that order; junction bases with no gene match: 4. The CDR3 runs 13 residues. Germline-derived CDR1 and CDR2 are ENHRY and SYGVKD. Target depth was 1 in 200,000 to 1 in 1 million T cells, about 10x per clonotype. The repertoire was sequenced with immunoSEQ multiplex PCR; TCRdb's copy has only in-frame clones and lacks some. The table lists 80,000 to 95,000 clones, about 76% of them singletons. This TCR derives from a human donor with chronic lymphocytic leukemia. The sequencing here drew on PBMCs, taken after 12 months of ibrutinib treatment. The V and J genes are TRBV10-3 and TRBJ2-2; 7 bases align to TRBD2. The CDR3 spells CAIRAGAPGELFF. The CDR3 DNA sequence: TGTGCCATCAGGGCGGGAGCCCCCGGGGAGCTGTTTTTT.